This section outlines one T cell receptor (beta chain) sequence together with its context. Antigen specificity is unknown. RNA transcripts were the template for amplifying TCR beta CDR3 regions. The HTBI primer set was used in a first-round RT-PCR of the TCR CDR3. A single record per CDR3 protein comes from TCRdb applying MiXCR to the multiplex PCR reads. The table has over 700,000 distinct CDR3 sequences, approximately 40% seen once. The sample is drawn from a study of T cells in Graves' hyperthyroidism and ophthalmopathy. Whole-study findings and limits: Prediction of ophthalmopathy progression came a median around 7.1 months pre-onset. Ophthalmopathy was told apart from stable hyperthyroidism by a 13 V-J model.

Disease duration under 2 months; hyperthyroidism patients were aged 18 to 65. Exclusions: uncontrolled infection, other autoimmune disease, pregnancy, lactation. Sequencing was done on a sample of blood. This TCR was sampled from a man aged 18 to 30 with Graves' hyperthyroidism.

The CDR3 DNA sequence: TGCAGTGTCTTAGAAGGGGCTCCGAACACTGAAGCTTTCTTT. It yields the protein CSVLEGAPNTEAFF. The J gene is TRBJ1-1, the V gene TRBV20-1; D possibly corresponds to TRBD1 (5 bases). V gave up 7 bases and J gave up 1 base, with 16 bases separating them. The CDR3 runs to 14 residues. Per germline, CDR1 DFQATT and CDR2 SNEGSKA (reference sequence).